This T cell receptor (beta chain) was identified in a study of cytomegalovirus exposure and HLA in healthy donors. The study's findings and limits: Reportedly, diagnosis of cytomegalovirus status by the classifier showed high specificity and sensitivity.

Clones were sequenced by immunoSEQ multiplex PCR, and TCRdb holds only the in-frame ones, with some missing. This repertoire shows roughly 250,000 clones, about 86% found once; its top ten account for less than 1.5%. This clone was seen a few times. Its specificity is not known. The sample was PBMCs. The TCR comes from a woman aged 25 to 39 in good health and CMV-seropositive.

CDR3 residues: CASSVDVSGSYEQYF. The CDR3 DNA is TGTGCCAGCAGCGTAGATGTTAGCGGGAGCTACGAGCAGTACTTC. The rearrangement links TRBV9 to TRBJ2-7, with 9 bases lining up with TRBD2. CDR1 and CDR2 from the germline V gene are SGDLS and YYNGEE. The CDR3 has 15 residues. J gave up 3 bases and V 0 bases, and 4 bases lay outside the gene matches.